This T cell receptor (beta chain) stems from a study of shared clonotypes between healthy human individuals. Turning to the study itself: Three plates each covered CD4 naive and memory; CD8 naive two, CD8 memory one.

Study-level points and caveats: The authors sampled blood alone, and tissue repertoires likely differ. Across subsets, estimated richness was generally greater for naive than for memory populations.

The method was immunoSEQ multiplex PCR; TCRdb's version includes in-frame clones alone and lacks a portion of them. The sample records around 2.5 million clones, roughly 93% being singletons. V was cut by 3 bases and J by 5 bases, with 14 bases left in between. This CDR3 has 15 residues. CDR1 is LNHDA and CDR2 is SQIVND in the germline V gene (reference sequence). Turning to this clone: Its matching antigen is unknown.

This clonotype was obtained from a man in his late teens or twenties in good health. Some clones in this sample may be carry-over from other donors' samples. The chain is built from TRBV19 and TRBJ1-5, with a possible D match to TRBD1 (6 bases). What was sequenced was naive CD4+ T cells from PBMCs. Subset specified: CD45RA+ positively selected. DNA for the CDR3: TGTGCCAGTAGTATCGGGGGGGGCGCAGATCAGCCCCAGCATTTT. Translating gives CASSIGGGADQPQHF.